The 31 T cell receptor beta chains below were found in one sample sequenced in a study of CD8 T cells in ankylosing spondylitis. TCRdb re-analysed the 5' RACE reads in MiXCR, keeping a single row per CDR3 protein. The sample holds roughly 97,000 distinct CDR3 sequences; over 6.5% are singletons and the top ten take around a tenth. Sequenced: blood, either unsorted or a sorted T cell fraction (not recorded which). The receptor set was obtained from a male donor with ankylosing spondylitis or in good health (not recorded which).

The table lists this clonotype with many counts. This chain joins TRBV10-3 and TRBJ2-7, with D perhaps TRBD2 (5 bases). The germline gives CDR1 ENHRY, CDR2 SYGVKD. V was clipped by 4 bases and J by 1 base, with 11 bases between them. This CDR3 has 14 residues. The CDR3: CAISANPGSYEQYF. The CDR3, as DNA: TGTGCCATCAGTGCCAATCCGGGATCCTACGAGCAGTACTTC.

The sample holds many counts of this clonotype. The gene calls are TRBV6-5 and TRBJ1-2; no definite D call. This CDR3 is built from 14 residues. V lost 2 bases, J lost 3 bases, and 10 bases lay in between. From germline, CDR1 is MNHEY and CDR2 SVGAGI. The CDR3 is CASSYQDGDYGYTF. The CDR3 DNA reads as TGTGCCAGCAGTTACCAGGATGGGGACTATGGCTACACCTTC.

CDR3 sequence reads: CASSQEGPNTQYF. DNA for the CDR3: TGTGCCAGCAGCCAAGAGGGTCCCAATACGCAGTATTTT. The V call is TRBV4-2, the J call TRBJ2-3; D is ambiguous. Germline CDR1 is LGHNA and CDR2 is YNFKEQ. The length of the CDR3 is 13 residues. Trimming cost V 0 bases and J 7 bases, with 8 bases left between them.

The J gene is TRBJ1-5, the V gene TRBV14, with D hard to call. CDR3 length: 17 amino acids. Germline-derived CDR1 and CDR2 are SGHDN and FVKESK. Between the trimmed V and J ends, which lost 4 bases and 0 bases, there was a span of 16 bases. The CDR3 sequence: CASSPTAGSYSNQPQHF. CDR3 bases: TGTGCCAGCAGCCCGACCGCCGGGTCCTATAGCAATCAGCCCCAGCATTTT.

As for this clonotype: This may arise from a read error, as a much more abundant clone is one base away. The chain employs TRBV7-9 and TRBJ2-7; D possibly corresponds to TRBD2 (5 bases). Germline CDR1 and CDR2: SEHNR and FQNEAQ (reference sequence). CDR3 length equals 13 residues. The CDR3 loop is CASSFSSLREQCF. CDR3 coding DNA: TGTGCCAGCAGCTTCAGTTCACTGAGGGAGCAGTGCTTC.

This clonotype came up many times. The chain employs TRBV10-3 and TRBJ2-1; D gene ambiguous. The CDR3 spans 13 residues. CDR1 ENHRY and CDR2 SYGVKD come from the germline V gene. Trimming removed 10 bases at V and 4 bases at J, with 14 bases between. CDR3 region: CASQDLTYNEQFF. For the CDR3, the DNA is TGTGCCAGTCAAGATTTGACTTACAATGAGCAGTTCTTC.

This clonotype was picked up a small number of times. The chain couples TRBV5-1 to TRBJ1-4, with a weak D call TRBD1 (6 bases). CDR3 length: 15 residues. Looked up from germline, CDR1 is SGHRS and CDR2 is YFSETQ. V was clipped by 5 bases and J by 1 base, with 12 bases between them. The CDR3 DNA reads TGCGCCAGCAGTTCCGGGGGCGGAACTAATGAAAAACTGTTTTTT. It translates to CASSSGGGTNEKLFF.

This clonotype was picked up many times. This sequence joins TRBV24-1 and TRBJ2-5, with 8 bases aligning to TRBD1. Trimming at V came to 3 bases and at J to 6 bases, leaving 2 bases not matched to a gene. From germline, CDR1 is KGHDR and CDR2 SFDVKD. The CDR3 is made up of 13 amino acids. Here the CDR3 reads CATSDGDRQTQYF. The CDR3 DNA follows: TGTGCCACCAGTGATGGGGACAGGCAGACCCAGTACTTC.

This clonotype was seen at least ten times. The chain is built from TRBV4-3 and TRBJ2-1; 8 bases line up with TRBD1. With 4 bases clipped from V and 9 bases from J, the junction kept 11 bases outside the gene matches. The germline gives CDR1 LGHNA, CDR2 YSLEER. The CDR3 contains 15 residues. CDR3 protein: CASSLPSGTGCEQFF. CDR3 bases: TGCGCCAGCAGCCTACCCTCCGGGACAGGTTGTGAGCAGTTCTTC.

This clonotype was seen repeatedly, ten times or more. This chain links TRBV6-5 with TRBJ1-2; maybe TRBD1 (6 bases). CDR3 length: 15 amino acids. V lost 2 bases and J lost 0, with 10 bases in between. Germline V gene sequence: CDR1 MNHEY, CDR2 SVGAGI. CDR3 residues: CASSYSTGTNYGYTF. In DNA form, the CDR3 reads TGTGCCAGCAGTTACAGTACAGGGACTAACTATGGCTACACCTTC.

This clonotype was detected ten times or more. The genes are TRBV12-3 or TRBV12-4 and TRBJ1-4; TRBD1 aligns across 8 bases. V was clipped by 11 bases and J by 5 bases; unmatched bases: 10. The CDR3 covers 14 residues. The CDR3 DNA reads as TGTGCCTGTAGACAGGGGCGGCTCAATGAAAAACTGTTTTTT. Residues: CACRQGRLNEKLFF.

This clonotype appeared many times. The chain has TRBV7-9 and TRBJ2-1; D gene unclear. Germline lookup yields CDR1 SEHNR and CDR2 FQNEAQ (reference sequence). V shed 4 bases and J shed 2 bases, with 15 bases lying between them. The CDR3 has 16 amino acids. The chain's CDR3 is CASSSNPVGPYNEQFF. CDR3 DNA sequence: TGTGCCAGCAGCTCCAACCCGGTTGGGCCCTACAATGAGCAGTTCTTC.

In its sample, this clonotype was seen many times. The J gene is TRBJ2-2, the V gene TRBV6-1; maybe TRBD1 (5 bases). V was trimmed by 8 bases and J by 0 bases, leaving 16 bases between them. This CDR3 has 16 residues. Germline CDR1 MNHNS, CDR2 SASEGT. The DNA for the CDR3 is TGTGCCAGCTTTAGTTGGGGCCGATCGAACACCGGGGAGCTGTTTTTT. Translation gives CASFSWGRSNTGELFF.

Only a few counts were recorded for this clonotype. In DNA, the CDR3 is TGTGCCAGCAGCCGCAGGGGGGGACCTGGAAACACCATATATTTT. Translated: CASSRRGGPGNTIYF. The rearrangement joins TRBV7-9 to TRBJ1-3, with TRBD1 matching 7 bases. Germline values: CDR1 SEHNR, CDR2 FQNEAQ (reference sequence). The CDR3 extends over 15 amino acids. J lost 2 bases, V lost 5 bases, and 6 bases had no gene match. Together with reference TRBV7-9 and TRBJ1-3, the CDR3 gives the full variable domain: DTGVSQNPRHKITKRGQNVTFRCDPISEHNRLYWYRQTLGQGPEFLTYFQNEAQLEKSRLLSDRFSAERPKGSFSTLEIQRTEQGDSAMYLCASSRRGGPGNTIYFGEGSWLTVV.

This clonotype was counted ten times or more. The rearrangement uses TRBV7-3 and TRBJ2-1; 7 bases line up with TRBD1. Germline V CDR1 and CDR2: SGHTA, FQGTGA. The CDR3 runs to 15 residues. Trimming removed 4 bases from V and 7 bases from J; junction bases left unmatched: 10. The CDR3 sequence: CASSSAETGLNEQFF. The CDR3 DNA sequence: TGTGCCAGCAGCTCGGCGGAGACAGGGTTGAATGAGCAGTTCTTC. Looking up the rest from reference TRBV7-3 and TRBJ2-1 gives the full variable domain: GAGVSQTPSNKVTEKGKYVELRCDPISGHTALYWYRQSLGQGPEFLIYFQGTGAADDSGLPNDRFFAVRPEGSVSTLKIQRTERGDSAVYLCASSSAETGLNEQFFGPGTRLTVL.

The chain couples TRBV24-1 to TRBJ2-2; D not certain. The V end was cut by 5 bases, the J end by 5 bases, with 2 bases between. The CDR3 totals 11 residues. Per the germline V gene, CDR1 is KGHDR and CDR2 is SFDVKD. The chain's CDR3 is CATSATGELFF. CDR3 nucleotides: TGTGCCACCAGTGCTACCGGGGAGCTGTTTTTT.

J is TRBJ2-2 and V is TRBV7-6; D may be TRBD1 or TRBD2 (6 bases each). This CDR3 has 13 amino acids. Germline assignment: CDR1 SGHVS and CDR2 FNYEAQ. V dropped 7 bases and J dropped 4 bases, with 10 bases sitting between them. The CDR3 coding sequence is TGTGCCAGCACTGGAGGGGGCACCGGGGAGCTGTTTTTT. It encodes CASTGGGTGELFF.

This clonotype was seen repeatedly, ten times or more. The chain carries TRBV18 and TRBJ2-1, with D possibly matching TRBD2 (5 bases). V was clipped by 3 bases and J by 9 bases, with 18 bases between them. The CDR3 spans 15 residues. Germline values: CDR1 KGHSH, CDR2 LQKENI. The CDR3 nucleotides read TGTGCCAGCTCACCTTCGGCGGGCCCGTCTTTTGAGCAGTTCTTC. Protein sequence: CASSPSAGPSFEQFF.

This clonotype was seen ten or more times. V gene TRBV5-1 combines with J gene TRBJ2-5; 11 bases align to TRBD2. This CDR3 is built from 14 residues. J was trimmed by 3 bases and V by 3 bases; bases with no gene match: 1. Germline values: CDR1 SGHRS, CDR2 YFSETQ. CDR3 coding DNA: TGCGCCAGCAGCTGGGGACTAGCGGAAGAGACCCAGTACTTC. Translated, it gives CASSWGLAEETQYF.

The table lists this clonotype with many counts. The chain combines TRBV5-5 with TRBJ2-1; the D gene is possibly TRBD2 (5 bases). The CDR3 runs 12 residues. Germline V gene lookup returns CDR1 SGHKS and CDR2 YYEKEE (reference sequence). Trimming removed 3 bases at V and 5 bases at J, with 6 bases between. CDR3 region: CASSWRNNEQFF. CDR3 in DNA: TGTGCCAGCAGCTGGAGGAACAATGAGCAGTTCTTC.

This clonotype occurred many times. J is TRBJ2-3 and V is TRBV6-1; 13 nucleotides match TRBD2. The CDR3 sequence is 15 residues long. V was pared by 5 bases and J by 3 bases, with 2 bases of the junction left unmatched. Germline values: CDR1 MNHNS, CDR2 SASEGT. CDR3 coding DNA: TGTGCCAGCAGTAGACTAGCGGGAGGTACAGATACGCAGTATTTT. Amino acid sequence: CASSRLAGGTDTQYF.

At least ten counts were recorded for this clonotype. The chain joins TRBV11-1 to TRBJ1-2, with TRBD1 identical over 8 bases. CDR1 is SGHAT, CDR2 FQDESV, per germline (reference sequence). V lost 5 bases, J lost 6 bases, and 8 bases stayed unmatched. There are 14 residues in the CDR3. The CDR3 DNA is TGTGCCAGCAGCAGTCGGACAGGGTTGGATGGCTACACCTTC. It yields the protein CASSSRTGLDGYTF.

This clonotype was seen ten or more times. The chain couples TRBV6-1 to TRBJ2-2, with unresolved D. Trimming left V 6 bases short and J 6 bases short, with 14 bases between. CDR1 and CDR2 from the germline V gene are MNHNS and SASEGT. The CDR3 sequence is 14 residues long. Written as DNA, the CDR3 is TGTGCCAGCAGCCTCGAACGGCGCGCCGGGGAGCTGTTTTTT. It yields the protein CASSLERRAGELFF.

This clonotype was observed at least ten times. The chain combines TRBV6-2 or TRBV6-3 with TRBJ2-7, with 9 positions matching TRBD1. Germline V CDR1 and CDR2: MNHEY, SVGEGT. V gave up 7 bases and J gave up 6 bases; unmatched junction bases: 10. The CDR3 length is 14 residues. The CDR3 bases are TGTGCCAGCACCCAGGGACAGGGAAGGAGCGAGCAGTACTTC. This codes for CASTQGQGRSEQYF.

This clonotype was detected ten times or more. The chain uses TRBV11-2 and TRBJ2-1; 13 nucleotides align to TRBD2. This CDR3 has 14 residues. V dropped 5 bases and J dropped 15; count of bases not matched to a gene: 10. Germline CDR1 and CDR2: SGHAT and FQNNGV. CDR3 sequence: CASSPGRTSGSWFF. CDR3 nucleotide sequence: TGTGCCAGCAGCCCCGGAAGGACTAGCGGGAGTTGGTTCTTC.

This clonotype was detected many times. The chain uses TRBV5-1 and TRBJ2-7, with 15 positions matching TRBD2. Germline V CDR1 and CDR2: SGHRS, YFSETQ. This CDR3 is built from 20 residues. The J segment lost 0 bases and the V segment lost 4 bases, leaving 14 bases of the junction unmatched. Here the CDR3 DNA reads TGCGCCAGCAGCCCGGGACTAGCGGGAGGTACATTGAGATACTCCTACGAGCAGTACTTC. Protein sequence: CASSPGLAGGTLRYSYEQYF.

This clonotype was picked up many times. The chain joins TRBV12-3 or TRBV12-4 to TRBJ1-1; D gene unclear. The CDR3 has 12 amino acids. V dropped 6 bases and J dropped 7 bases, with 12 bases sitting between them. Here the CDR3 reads CASSPIMGEAFF. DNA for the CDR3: TGTGCCAGCAGCCCTATTATGGGTGAAGCTTTCTTT.

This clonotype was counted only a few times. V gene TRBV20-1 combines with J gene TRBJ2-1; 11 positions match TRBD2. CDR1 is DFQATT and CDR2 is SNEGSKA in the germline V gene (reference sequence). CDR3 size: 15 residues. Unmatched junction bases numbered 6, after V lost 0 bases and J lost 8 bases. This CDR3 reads CSARDRLAGGYEQFF. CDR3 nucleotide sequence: TGCAGTGCTAGAGATCGGCTAGCGGGAGGATATGAGCAGTTCTTC.

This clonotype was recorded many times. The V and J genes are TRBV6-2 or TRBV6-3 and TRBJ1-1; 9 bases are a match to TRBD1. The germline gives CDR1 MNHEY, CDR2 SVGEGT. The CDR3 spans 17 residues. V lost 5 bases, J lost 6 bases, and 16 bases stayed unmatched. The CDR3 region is CASSPAGTGILSAEAFF. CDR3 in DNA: TGTGCCAGCAGTCCCGCCGGGACAGGGATTCTTTCCGCTGAAGCTTTCTTT.

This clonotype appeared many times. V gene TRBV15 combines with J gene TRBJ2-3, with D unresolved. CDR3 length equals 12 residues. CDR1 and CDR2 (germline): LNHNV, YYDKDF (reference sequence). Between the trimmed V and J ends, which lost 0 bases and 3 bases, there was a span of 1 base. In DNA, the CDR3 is TGTGCCACCAGCAGAGATACAGATACGCAGTATTTT. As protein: CATSRDTDTQYF.

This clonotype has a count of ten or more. The CDR3 reads CASTRRERETQYF. CDR3 nucleotides: TGTGCCAGCACGCGCCGGGAACGAGAGACCCAGTACTTC. The V call is TRBV21-1, the J call TRBJ2-5; the DNA was not used to check the table's D call, TRBD1. TRBV21-1 is noted as a pseudogene. This CDR3 is built from 13 residues.